This T cell receptor (beta chain) was recovered during a study of T cell responses to AZD1222 COVID-19 vaccine. Assay used: immunoSEQ multiplex PCR; TCRdb lists only in-frame clones, some missing. The table includes about 140,000 clones, 88% detected once. Points on this clone: Its cognate antigen is unknown.

Overall study results and limits: It should be noted that donors were predominantly white British and more often female, and clonal diversity was possibly underestimated. Repertoire sampling occurred only after the peak T cell response.

The CDR3 is 17 amino acids. Germline trimming cut 1 base from V and 5 bases from J; bases unmatched to any gene: 14. The germline V gene has CDR1 SGHRS and CDR2 YFSETQ. V is TRBV5-1 and J is TRBJ2-5; TRBD2 matches at 7 bases. The material sequenced was peripheral blood, taken on day 0 of AZD1222 vaccination. The clonotype originates from an adult in good health. CDR3 amino acids: CASSLRGEGTARETQYF. In DNA, the CDR3 is TGCGCCAGCAGCTTGAGAGGGGAGGGGACTGCCCGGGAGACCCAGTACTTC.